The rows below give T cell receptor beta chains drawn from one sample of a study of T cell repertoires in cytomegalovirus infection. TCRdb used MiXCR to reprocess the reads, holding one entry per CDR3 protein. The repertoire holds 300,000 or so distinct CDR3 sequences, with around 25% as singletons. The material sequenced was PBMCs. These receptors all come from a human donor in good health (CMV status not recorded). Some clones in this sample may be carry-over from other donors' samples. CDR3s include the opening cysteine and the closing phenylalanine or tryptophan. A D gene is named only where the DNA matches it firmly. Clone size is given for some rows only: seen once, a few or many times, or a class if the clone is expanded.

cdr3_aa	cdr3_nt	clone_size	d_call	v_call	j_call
CASIESQVKQKIF	TGTGCCAGTATAGAGAGTCAGGTGAAACAGAAAATCTTC	-	-	TRBV19	TRBJ2-1
CASSRGQGEKLFF	TGTGCCAGCTCACGAGGACAGGGTGAAAAACTGTTTTTT	once	TRBD1	TRBV18	TRBJ1-4
CASSLGARRDYEQYF	TGTGCCAGCAGCTTAGGGGCCAGGCGAGACTACGAGCAGTACTTC	many	-	TRBV7-2	TRBJ2-7
CASSLVGGSPPRGETQYF	TGCGCCAGCAGCTTGGTGGGGGGCTCGCCTCCTCGGGGAGAGACCCAGTACTTC	few	-	TRBV5-1	TRBJ2-5
CASSSGRDGGKVTEAFF	TGTGCCAGCAGCTCGGGAAGGGATGGAGGGAAGGTCACTGAAGCTTTCTTT	-	-	TRBV7-2	TRBJ1-1
CASSIRLAGNNEQFF	TGTGCCAGTAGTATTCGACTAGCGGGGAACAATGAGCAGTTCTTC	-	TRBD2	TRBV19	TRBJ2-1
CASSEGTPYQPQHF	TGTGCCAGCAGTGAAGGGACACCTTATCAGCCCCAGCATTTT	-	-	TRBV6-1	TRBJ1-5
CASSLTGGQGMHEQFF	TGTGCCAGCAGCCTCACCGGGGGACAGGGCATGCATGAGCAGTTCTTC	many	TRBD1	TRBV7-2	TRBJ2-1
CASSKGLSEQYF	TGTGCCAGCAGTAAGGGACTAAGTGAGCAGTACTTC	few	TRBD2	TRBV2	TRBJ2-7
CASSRMRINTEAFF	TGTGCCAGCTCACGGATGAGAATCAACACTGAAGCTTTCTTT	-	-	TRBV18	TRBJ1-1
CASSLVPGVDTEAFF	TGCGCCAGCAGCTTGGTCCCAGGCGTAGACACTGAAGCTTTCTTT	-	-	TRBV5-1	TRBJ1-1
CASSEAGRATFNTQYF	TGTGCCAGCAGTGAAGCGGGCAGGGCCACTTTTAATACGCAGTATTTT	few	-	TRBV6-1	TRBJ2-3
CASRHQGASGGSPLHF	TGTGCCAGCAGACACCAGGGGGCCTCGGGAGGTTCACCCCTCCACTTT	few	TRBD1	TRBV28	TRBJ1-6
CASSFSLGTENNEQFF	TGTGCCAGCAGCTTTTCACTCGGGACAGAAAACAATGAGCAGTTCTTC	many	TRBD1	TRBV11-3	TRBJ2-1
CSARVGEDYGYTF	TGCAGTGCTAGAGTAGGGGAGGACTATGGCTACACCTTC	-	-	TRBV20-1	TRBJ1-2
CASSSGSGYNEQFF	TGTGCCAGCTCGAGCGGGAGTGGCTACAATGAGCAGTTCTTC	many	TRBD2	TRBV6-1	TRBJ2-1
CASSYQRNQFF	TGTGCCAGCAGTTATCAGCGGAACCAGTTCTTC	few	-	TRBV6-1	TRBJ2-1
CASSVWGGGQPQHF	TGTGCCAGCAGCGTATGGGGGGGCGGTCAGCCCCAGCATTTT	-	-	TRBV28	TRBJ1-5
CASSLALQTQYF	TGTGCCAGCAGCTTAGCGTTGCAGACCCAGTACTTC	many	-	TRBV7-6	TRBJ2-5
CASSFLAGTFTDTQYF	TGTGCCAGCAGTTTTCTAGCGGGGACTTTCACAGATACGCAGTATTTT	-	TRBD2	TRBV7-9	TRBJ2-3
CASSLKANEQFF	TGTGCCAGCAGCTTAAAAGCCAATGAGCAGTTCTTC	many	-	TRBV7-9	TRBJ2-1
CASSSSLGGEAFF	TGTGCCAGCAGCTCCTCCCTAGGTGGTGAAGCTTTCTTT	-	-	TRBV28	TRBJ1-1
CASSLGRIEAFF	TGTGCCAGCAGCTTAGGCAGGATTGAAGCTTTCTTT	few	-	TRBV7-2	TRBJ1-1
CASSLYRPRGYTF	TGTGCCAGCAGCTTGTACAGGCCTCGGGGCTACACCTTC	many	-	TRBV5-6	TRBJ1-2
CASSIGLANEQFF	TGTGCCAGCAGCATAGGACTAGCTAATGAGCAGTTCTTC	few	TRBD2	TRBV7-2	TRBJ2-1
CAIRETGTQYF	TGTGCCATCAGGGAAACGGGGACCCAGTACTTC	many	-	TRBV10-3	TRBJ2-5
CASGRRAGELFF	TGTGCCAGCGGTAGGCGGGCCGGGGAGCTGTTTTTT	-	-	TRBV11-3	TRBJ2-2
CASSLVGEGQPQHF	TGTGCCAGCAGCTTAGTAGGGGAGGGTCAGCCCCAGCATTTT	many	-	TRBV7-2	TRBJ1-5
CASSFDQPQHF	TGTGCCAGCAGTTTCGATCAGCCCCAGCATTTT	-	-	TRBV28	TRBJ1-5
CASSTDYEDTQYF	TGTGCCAGTAGTACCGACTACGAAGATACGCAGTATTTT	few	-	TRBV19	TRBJ2-3
CASSLGAALQETQYF	TGTGCCAGCAGCTTAGGGGCAGCACTCCAAGAGACCCAGTACTTC	many	-	TRBV7-2	TRBJ2-5
CASSETTSNTGELFF	TGCGCCAGCAGTGAGACGACTTCGAACACCGGGGAGCTGTTTTTT	-	-	TRBV10-1	TRBJ2-2